This TCR beta chain is from a study of shared clonotypes between healthy human individuals. V lost 4 bases to trimming and J lost 4 bases, with 13 bases between them. Germline loops: CDR1 MNHEY, CDR2 SMNVEV (reference sequence). The CDR3 contains 14 residues. Clones were sequenced by immunoSEQ multiplex PCR, and TCRdb holds only the in-frame ones, with some missing. In the table there are some 1.5 million clones, approximately 98% of which are singletons. This chain connects TRBV27 to TRBJ1-2, with D perhaps matching TRBD1 (6 bases). The clonotype comes from a man aged 30-40 years in good health. Sequenced sample: naive CD4+ T cells sorted from blood. Indicated subset: CD45RA+ positively selected. The CDR3 bases are TGTGCCAGCAGTTCGAGGGGGACACCCTATGGCTACACCTTC. Translating it yields CASSSRGTPYGYTF.